This T cell receptor beta chain appears in the sequencing data of a study of cytomegalovirus exposure and HLA in healthy donors. The CDR3 sequence is 15 residues long. The germline V gene has CDR1 SGHDT and CDR2 YYEEEE. Trimming shortened V by 0 bases and J by 5 bases, and 14 bases separated the two germline ends. Amplification used 60 Vbeta primers and 13 Jbeta primers. Here immunoSEQ multiplex PCR was the method, and the copy in TCRdb shows in-frame clones only, minus some. Of 150,000 to 200,000 clones listed, approximately 80% were seen once; the top ten hold about 1%. This rearrangement joins TRBV5-6 to TRBJ2-5; tentatively, D is TRBD1 (7 bases). Sequenced input: PBMCs. The clonotype originates from a woman in her 40s in good health and CMV-seronegative. The CDR3 DNA sequence: TGTGCCAGCAGCTTGGGCCAGGGGGGTAGGGAGACCCAGTACTTC. This sequence encodes CASSLGQGGRETQYF.